This TCR beta chain was captured in a study of monozygotic twins with inflammatory bowel disease. Germline V lookup: CDR1 DFQATT, CDR2 SNEGSKA (reference sequence). The CDR3 is 16 residues long. TCRdb reworked the 5' RACE reads into one entry per CDR3 protein, no DNA. Recorded for this sample: some 90,000 distinct CDR3 sequences. The clonotype comes from a human donor with ulcerative colitis or Crohn's disease, or a healthy co-twin of an affected twin (not recorded which). This chain links TRBV20-1 with TRBJ1-2; checking the TCRdb D call of TRBD1 is not possible without DNA. The sample consisted of blood. CDR3 region: CSATRGGQGGGYGYTF.